This T cell receptor beta chain was recovered during a study of CD8+CD57+ T cells in acquired aplastic anemia. Germline V CDR1 and CDR2: DFQATT, SNEGSKA (reference sequence). The CDR3 has 14 amino acids. In patients chosen for sequencing, flow cytometry had shown CD8+CD57+ cell expansion. With regard to this clonotype: At one of its ends the junction is not consistent with the germline gene, which may arise from a read error.

The template for TCR beta VDJ and CDR3 sequence profiling was genomic DNA. From the reads, TCRdb called clonotypes with MiXCR, one entry per CDR3 protein. This sample has a few hundred thousand distinct CDR3 sequences, with around 30% found just once. The source material was sorted CD4+, CD8+, or CD8+CD57+ T cells (not recorded which) from PBMCs. The chain carries TRBV20-1 and TRBJ2-3, with TRBD2 identical over 7 bases. The clonotype comes from a human donor with aplastic anemia. CDR3 sequence (DNA): TGCAATGCTAGGTCAGCGGGGAGGACAGATACGCAGTATTTT. It encodes CNARSAGRTDTQYF.